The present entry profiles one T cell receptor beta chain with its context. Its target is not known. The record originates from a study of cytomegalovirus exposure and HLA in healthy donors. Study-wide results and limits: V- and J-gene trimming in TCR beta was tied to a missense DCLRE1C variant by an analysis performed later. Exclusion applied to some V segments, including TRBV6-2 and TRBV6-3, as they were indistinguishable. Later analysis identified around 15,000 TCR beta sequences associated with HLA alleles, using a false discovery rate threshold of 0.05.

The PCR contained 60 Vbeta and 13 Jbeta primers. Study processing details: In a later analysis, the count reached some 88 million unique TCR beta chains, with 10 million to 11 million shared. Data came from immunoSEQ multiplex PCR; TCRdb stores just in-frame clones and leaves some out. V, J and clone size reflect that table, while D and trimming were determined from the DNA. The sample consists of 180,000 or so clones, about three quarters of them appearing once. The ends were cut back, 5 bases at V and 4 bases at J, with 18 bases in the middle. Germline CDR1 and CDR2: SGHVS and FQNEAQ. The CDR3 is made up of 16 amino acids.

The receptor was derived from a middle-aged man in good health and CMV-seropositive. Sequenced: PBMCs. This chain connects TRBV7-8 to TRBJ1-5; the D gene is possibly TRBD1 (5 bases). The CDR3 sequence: CASSSTGSPLNQPQHF. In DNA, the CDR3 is TGTGCCAGCAGCAGCACAGGTTCGCCTCTGAATCAGCCCCAGCATTTT.